The present TCR beta chain was sequenced within a study of blood T cell repertoires in COVID-19 (dated by TCRdb to the early 2020s). Regarding the study in general: The collaborator samples originated in the United States, Italy and Spain and spanned the acute and convalescent phases of COVID-19. Deeply sampled blood TCRbeta repertoires from subjects exposed to, actively infected with, or recovered from COVID-19 were included in the dataset. Where available, HLA class I and class II types were obtained from metadata supplied by the sample provider rather than from assay-based typing. Nearly every sample came with metadata listing a de-identified subject ID, COVID-19 status, age in years and sex. The material from the prospective study consisted of cDNA or gDNA derived from T cells, B-cell-depleted T cells, or PBMCs. Samples came from the ongoing ImmuneRACE study (first 160 participants) plus 1,254 subjects from 6 global collaborators. The repertoires were released in a freely available public database meant as a resource for research on the immune response to SARS-CoV-2. Results the study describes overall, beyond this receptor: How much clinical and demographic metadata was included differed by source and by participant, and the metadata was provided uncurated.

Deletion took 0 bases off V and 2 bases off J, with a span of 14 bases between the germline ends. The CDR3 runs 16 amino acids, cysteine and phenylalanine included. This entry keeps only the CDR3 DNA: 48 bases, framed from base 1. For CDR1 and CDR2, the germline V gene lists SGHVS and FQNEAQ. TCRbeta CDR3 regions were amplified from genomic DNA by means of the immunoSEQ Assay, a bias-controlled multiplex PCR. Processing in the source paper ran as follows. Nucleated cell counts per sample were estimated from amplification of reference gene primers within the assay. Sequence reads were collapsed and filtered to measure the absolute abundance of every unique TCRbeta CDR3 rearrangement. For each sample, productive Simpson clonality was calculated as the square root of Simpson's diversity index over productive rearrangements. Here the immuneACCESS table is served through TCRdb, limited to in-frame sequences with V and J called. Missing clones are a known gap in these copies; in checked studies unresolved V genes cover under half, and the rest lacks a known reason. Clone size and V and J calls were adopted from that table, with D and trimming inferred from the DNA. This sample holds over 200,000 clones; about 91% were observed only once. 1% to 1.5% of the sample is held by the ten biggest clonotypes.

Concerning this clone: Its antigen remains unidentified. No base quality information exists; no much larger clone differs at one position.

Each collaborating institution followed its own protocols to collect whole blood in K2EDTA tubes. Collaborator samples were shipped for TCRbeta analysis as frozen whole blood, isolated PBMCs, or DNA extracted from either sample type. This sequence was found in a man aged 30 to 39 with acute or convalescent COVID-19. Specimen: peripheral blood. Recombination linked TRBV7-8 to TRBJ2-7; 5 matching bases give a weak D call of TRBD1. At the DNA level, the sequence is TGTGCCAGCAGCTTAGCAGGGGCAGGGCGACCCTACGAGCAGTACTTC. Its product reads: CASSLAGAGRPYEQYF.